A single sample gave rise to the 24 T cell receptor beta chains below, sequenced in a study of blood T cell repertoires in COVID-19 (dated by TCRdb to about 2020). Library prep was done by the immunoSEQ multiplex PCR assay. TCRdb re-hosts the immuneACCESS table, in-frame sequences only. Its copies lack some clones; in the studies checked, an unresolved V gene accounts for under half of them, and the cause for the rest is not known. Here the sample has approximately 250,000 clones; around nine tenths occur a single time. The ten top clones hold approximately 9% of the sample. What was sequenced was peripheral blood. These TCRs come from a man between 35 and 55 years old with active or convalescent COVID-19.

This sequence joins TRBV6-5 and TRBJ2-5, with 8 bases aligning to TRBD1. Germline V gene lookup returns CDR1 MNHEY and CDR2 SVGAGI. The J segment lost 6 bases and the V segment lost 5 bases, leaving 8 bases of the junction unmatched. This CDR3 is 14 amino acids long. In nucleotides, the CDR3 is TGTGCCAGCAGTACCCGACAGGGGAGAAAGACCCAGTACTTC. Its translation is CASSTRQGRKTQYF.

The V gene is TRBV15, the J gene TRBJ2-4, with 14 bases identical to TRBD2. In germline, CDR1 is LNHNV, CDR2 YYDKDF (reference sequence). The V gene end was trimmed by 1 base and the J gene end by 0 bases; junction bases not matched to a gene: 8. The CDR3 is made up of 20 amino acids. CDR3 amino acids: CATSRGLGLAGALAKNIQYF. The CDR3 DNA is TGTGCCACCAGCAGAGGTCTGGGACTAGCGGGAGCCCTAGCCAAAAACATTCAGTACTTC. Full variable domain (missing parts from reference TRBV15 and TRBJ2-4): DAMVIQNPRYQVTQFGKPVTLSCSQTLNHNVMYWYQQKSSQAPKLLFHYYDKDFNNEADTPDNFQSRRPNTSFCFLDIRSPGLGDTAMYLCATSRGLGLAGALAKNIQYFGAGTRLSVL.

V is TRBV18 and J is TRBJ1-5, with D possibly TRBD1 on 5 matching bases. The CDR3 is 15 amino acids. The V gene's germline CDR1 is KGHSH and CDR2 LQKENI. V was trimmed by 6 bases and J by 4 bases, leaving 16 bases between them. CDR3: CASSSQGNGNQPQHF. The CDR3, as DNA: TGTGCCAGCTCGTCCCAGGGAAACGGGAATCAGCCCCAGCATTTT.

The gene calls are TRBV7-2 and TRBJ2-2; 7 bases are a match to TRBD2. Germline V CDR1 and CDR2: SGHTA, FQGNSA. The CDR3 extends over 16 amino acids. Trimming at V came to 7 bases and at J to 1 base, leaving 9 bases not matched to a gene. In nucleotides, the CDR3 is TGTGCCAGCACCCTAAGGGAGGGACGGAACACCGGGGAGCTGTTTTTT. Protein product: CASTLREGRNTGELFF. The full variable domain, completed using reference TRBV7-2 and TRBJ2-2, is GAGVSQSPSNKVTEKGKDVELRCDPISGHTALYWYRQSLGQGLEFLIYFQGNSAPDKSGLPSDRFSAERTGGSVSTLTIQRTQQEDSAVYLCASTLREGRNTGELFFGEGSRLTVL.

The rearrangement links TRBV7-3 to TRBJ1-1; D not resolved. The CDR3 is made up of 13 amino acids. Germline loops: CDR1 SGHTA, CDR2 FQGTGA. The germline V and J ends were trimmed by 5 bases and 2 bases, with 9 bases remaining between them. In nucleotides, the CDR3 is TGTGCCAGCAGCAGCGGGATAAACACTGAAGCTTTCTTT. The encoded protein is CASSSGINTEAFF.

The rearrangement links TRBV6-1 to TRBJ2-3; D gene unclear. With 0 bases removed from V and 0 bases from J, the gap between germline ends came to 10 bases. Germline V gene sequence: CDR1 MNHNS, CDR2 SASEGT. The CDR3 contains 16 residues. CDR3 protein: CASSEALLVSTDTQYF. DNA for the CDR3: TGTGCCAGCAGTGAAGCGCTGCTAGTCAGCACAGATACGCAGTATTTT.

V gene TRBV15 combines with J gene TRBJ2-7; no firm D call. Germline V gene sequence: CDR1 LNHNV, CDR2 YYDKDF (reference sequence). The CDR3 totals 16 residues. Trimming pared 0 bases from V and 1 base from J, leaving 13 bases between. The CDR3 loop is CATSRDGLGSSYEQYF. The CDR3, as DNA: TGTGCCACCAGCAGAGATGGATTGGGCAGTTCCTACGAGCAGTACTTC.

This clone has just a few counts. CDR3 in DNA: TGTGCCAGCAGTTTATTGGGGAGGGTAGGCAATCAGCCCCAGCATTTT. Its protein product is CASSLLGRVGNQPQHF. This chain connects TRBV27 to TRBJ1-5; unclear D gene. Germline V lookup: CDR1 MNHEY, CDR2 SMNVEV (reference sequence). The CDR3 is 16 amino acids. V lost 1 base and J 2 bases, leaving 12 bases between the germline ends.

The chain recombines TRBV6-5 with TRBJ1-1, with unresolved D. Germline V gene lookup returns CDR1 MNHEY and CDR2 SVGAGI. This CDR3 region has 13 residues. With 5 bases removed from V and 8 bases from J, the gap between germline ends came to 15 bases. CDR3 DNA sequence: TGTGCCAGCAGTAACCACATCGCAGTCGAAGCTTTCTTT. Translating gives CASSNHIAVEAFF.

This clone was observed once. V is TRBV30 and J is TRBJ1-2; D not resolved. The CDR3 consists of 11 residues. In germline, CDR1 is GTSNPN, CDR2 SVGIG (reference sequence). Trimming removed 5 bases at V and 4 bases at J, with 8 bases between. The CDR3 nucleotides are TGTGCCTGGGGCACAGTCTATGGCTACACCTTC. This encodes CAWGTVYGYTF.

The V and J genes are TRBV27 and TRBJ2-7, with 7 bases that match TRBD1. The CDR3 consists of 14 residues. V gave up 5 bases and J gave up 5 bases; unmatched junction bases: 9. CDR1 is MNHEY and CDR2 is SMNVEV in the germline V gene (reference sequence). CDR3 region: CASSPYRGSNEQYF. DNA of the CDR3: TGTGCCAGCAGTCCGTACAGGGGTTCCAACGAGCAGTACTTC.

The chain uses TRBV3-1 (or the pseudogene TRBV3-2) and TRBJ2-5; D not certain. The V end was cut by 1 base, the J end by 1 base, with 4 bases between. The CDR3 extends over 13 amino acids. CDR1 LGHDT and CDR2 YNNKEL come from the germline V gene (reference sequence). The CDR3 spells CASSQALQETQYF. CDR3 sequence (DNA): TGTGCCAGCAGCCAAGCCCTCCAAGAGACCCAGTACTTC.

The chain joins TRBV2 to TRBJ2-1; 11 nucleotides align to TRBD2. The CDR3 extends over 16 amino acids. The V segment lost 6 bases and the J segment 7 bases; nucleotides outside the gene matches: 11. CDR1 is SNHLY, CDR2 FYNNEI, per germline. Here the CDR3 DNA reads TGTGCCAGCAGCGCTGATCGAACTAGCGGGAGAAATGAGCAGTTCTTC. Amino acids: CASSADRTSGRNEQFF. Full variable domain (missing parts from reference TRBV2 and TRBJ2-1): EPEVTQTPSHQVTQMGQEVILRCVPISNHLYFYWYRQILGQKVEFLVSFYNNEISEKSEIFDDQFSVERPDGSNFTLKIRSTKLEDSAMYFCASSADRTSGRNEQFFGPGTRLTVL.

The CDR3 spells CASSPGPARSYEQYF. The CDR3 nucleotides read TGTGCCAGCAGTCCTGGGCCGGCCAGAAGCTACGAGCAGTACTTC. The chain has TRBV6-5 and TRBJ2-7; D is unresolved. Per germline, CDR1 MNHEY and CDR2 SVGAGI. The V end was cut by 5 bases, the J end by 3 bases, with 17 bases between. The CDR3 has 15 amino acids.

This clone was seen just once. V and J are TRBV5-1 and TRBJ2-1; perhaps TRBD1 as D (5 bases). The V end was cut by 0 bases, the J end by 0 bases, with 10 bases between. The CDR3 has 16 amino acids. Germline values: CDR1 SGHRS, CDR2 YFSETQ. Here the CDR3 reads CASSLEAGLSYNEQFF. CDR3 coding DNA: TGCGCCAGCAGCTTGGAGGCAGGGCTCTCCTACAATGAGCAGTTCTTC.

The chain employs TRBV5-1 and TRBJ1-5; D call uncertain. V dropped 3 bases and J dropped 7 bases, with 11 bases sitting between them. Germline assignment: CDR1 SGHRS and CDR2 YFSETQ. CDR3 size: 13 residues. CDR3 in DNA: TGCGCCAGCAGCTGGGGAGTGGGACAGCCCCAGCATTTT. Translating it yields CASSWGVGQPQHF. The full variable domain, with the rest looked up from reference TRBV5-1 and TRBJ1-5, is KAGVTQTPRYLIKTRGQQVTLSCSPISGHRSVSWYQQTPGQGLQFLFEYFSETQRNKGNFPGRFSGRQFSNSRSEMNVSTLELGDSALYLCASSWGVGQPQHFGDGTRLSIL.

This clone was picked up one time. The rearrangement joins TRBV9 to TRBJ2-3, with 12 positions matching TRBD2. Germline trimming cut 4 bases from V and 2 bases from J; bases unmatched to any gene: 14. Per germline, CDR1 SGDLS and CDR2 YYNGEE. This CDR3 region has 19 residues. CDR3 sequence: CASSSPLAGGSIDTDTQYF. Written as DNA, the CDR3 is TGTGCCAGCAGCTCTCCACTAGCGGGGGGCTCCATTGACACAGATACGCAGTATTTT.

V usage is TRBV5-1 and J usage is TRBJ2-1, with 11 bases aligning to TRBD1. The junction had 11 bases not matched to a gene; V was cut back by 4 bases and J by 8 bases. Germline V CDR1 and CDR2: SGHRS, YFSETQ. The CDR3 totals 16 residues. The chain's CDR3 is CASSVRTGGIFDEQFF. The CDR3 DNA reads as TGCGCCAGCAGCGTCCGGACAGGGGGCATCTTTGATGAGCAGTTCTTC. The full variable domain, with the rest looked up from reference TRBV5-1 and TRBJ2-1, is KAGVTQTPRYLIKTRGQQVTLSCSPISGHRSVSWYQQTPGQGLQFLFEYFSETQRNKGNFPGRFSGRQFSNSRSEMNVSTLELGDSALYLCASSVRTGGIFDEQFFGPGTRLTVL.

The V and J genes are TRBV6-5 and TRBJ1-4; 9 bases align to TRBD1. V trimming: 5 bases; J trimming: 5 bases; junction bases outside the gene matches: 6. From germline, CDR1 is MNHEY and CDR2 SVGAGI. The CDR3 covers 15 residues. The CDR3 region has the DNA TGTGCCAGCAGTCCCCGGGACAGGGAGAATGAAAAACTGTTTTTT. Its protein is CASSPRDRENEKLFF.

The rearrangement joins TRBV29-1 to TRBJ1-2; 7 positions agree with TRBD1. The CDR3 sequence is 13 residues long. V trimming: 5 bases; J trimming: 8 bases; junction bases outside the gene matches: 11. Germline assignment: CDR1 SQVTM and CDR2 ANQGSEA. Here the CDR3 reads CSVQFRQGGGYTF. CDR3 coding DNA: TGCAGCGTTCAATTTCGGCAGGGGGGAGGCTACACCTTC.

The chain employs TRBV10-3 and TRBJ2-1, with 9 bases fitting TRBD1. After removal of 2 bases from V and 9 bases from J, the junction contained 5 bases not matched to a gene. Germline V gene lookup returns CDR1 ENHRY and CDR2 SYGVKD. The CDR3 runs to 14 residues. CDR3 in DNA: TGTGCCATCAGTGAGACACAGGGGGCCGCTGAGCAGTTCTTC. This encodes CAISETQGAAEQFF.

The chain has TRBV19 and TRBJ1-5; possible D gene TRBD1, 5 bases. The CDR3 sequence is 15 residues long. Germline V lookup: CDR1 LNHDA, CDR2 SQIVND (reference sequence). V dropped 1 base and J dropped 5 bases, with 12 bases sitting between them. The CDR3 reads CASSIARKGDQPQHF. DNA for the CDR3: TGTGCCAGTAGTATAGCCCGGAAAGGGGATCAGCCCCAGCATTTT.

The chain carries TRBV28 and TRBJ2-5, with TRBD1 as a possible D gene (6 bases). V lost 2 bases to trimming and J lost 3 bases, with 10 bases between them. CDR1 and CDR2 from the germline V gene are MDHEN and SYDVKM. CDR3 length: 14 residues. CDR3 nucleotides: TGTGCCAGCAGTTTAGCCCCAGGGGAAGAGACCCAGTACTTC. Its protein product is CASSLAPGEETQYF.

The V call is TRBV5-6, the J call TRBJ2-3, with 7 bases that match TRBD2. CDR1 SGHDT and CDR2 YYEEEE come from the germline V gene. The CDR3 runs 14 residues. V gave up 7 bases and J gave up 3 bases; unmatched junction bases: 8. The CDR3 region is CASLPPSGTDTQYF. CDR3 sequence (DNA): TGTGCCAGCCTACCCCCTAGCGGAACAGATACGCAGTATTTT.